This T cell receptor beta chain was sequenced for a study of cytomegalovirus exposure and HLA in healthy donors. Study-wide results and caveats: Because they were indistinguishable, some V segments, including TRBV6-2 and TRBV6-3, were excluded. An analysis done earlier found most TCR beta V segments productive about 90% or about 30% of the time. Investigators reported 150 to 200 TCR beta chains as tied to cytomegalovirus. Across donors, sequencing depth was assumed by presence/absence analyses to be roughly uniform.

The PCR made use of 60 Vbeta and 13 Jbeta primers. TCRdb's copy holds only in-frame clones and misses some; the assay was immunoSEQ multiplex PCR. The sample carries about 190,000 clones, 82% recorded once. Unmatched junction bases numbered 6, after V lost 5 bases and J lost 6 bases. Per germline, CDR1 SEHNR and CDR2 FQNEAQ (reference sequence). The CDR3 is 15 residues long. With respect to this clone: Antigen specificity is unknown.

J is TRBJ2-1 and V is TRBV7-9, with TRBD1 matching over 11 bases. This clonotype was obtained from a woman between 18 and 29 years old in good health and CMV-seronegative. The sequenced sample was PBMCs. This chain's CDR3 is CASSRTGGYSNEQFF. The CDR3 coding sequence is TGTGCCAGCAGCCGGACAGGGGGCTACTCCAATGAGCAGTTCTTC.